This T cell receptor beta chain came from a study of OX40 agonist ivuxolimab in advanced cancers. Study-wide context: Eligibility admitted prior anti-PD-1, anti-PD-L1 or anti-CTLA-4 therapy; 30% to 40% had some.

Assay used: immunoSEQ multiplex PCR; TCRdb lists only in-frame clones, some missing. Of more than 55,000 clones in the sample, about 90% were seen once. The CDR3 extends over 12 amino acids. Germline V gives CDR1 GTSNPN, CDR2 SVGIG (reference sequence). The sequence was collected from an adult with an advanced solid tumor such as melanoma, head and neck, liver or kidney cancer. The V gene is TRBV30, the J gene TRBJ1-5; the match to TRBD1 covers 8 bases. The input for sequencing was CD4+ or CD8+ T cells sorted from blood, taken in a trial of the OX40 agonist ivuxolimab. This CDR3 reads CANGQGGQPQHF. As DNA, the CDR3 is TGTGCTAACGGACAGGGTGGTCAGCCCCAGCATTTT.